These 23 T cell receptor beta chains came from one sample sequenced in a study of blood T cells in healthy people across ages. The second PCR ran roughly 6 to 11 cycles with a sample-barcoded 5' primer and J-beta primers. TCRdb fed the 5' RACE reads into MiXCR, producing one record per CDR3 protein. This sample carries 600,000 or so distinct CDR3 sequences, roughly 30% of them seen once, and the ten largest clones take 15% to 19%. The sequencing input was blood. The source is a woman aged 80 or over in good health.

On this clonotype: Mismatch with germline at one junction end may stem from a read error. This chain links TRBV6-6 with TRBJ1-6; a weak D match, TRBD1 (5 bases). The CDR3 has 15 amino acids. Germline values: CDR1 MNHNY, CDR2 SVGAGI (reference sequence). Here the CDR3 reads CAGRGTSLVGSPPHF. The CDR3 DNA follows: TGTGCCGGCCGCGGGACTTCCCTGGTGGGTTCACCCCCCCACTTT.

A few counts support this clonotype. A much larger clonotype is one base distant, so this may be a read error. The CDR3 sequence: CASSVEGQGGETQYF. CDR3 DNA: TGTGCCAGCAGCGTAGAGGGACAGGGAGGAGAGACCCAGTACTTC. V usage is TRBV9 and J usage is TRBJ2-5; 9 bases match TRBD1. Germline trimming cut 0 bases from V and 4 bases from J; bases unmatched to any gene: 4. In germline, CDR1 is SGDLS, CDR2 YYNGEE. This CDR3 comprises 15 residues.

Only a few counts were recorded for this clonotype. This chain uses TRBV6-6 with TRBJ2-2; D possibly corresponds to TRBD2 (6 bases). CDR1 MNHNY and CDR2 SVGAGI come from the germline V gene (reference sequence). The CDR3 is 17 amino acids. V lost 5 bases to trimming and J lost 5 bases, with 21 bases between them. CDR3: CASSITRGGINTGELFF. CDR3 coding DNA: TGTGCCAGCAGTATAACGAGGGGCGGGATTAATACCGGGGAGCTGTTTTTT.

V gene TRBV5-5 combines with J gene TRBJ2-7, with D perhaps TRBD1 (5 bases). The germline CDR1 and CDR2 sequences are SGHKS and YYEKEE (reference sequence). The CDR3 loop spans 16 amino acids. V was clipped by 3 bases and J by 5 bases, with 21 bases between them. CDR3 coding DNA: TGTGCCAGCAGCTCCGCGGTCCGACAGTCTTCACACGAGCAGTACTTC. This sequence encodes CASSSAVRQSSHEQYF.

On this clonotype itself: This may be a read error: a much more frequent sequence differs by one nucleotide. This chain connects TRBV30 to TRBJ1-2; maybe TRBD1 (6 bases). CDR1 is GTSNPN and CDR2 is SVGIG in the germline V gene (reference sequence). The CDR3 consists of 8 residues. The CDR3 spells CASGDYTF. Here the CDR3 DNA reads TGTGCTTCAGGGGACTACACCTTC. The full variable domain, with the rest looked up from reference TRBV30 and TRBJ1-2, is SQTIHQWPATLVQPVGSPLSLECTVEGTSNPNLYWYRQAAGRGLQLLFYSVGIGQISSEVPQNLSASRPQDRQFILSSKKLLLSDSGFYLCASGDYTFGSGTRLTVV.

V and J are TRBV7-2 and TRBJ2-5, with D perhaps matching TRBD2 (6 bases). CDR3 length: 15 amino acids. V lost 5 bases to trimming and J lost 3 bases, with 16 bases between them. Germline V gene sequence: CDR1 SGHTA, CDR2 FQGNSA. In DNA form, the CDR3 reads TGTGCCAGCAGCCCCGGGCTGGGCGGGAAAGAGACCCAGTACTTC. Its protein product is CASSPGLGGKETQYF.

V and J are TRBV6-2 or TRBV6-3 and TRBJ2-2; no clear D. V was shortened by 6 bases and J by 0 bases, with 5 bases between the two germline ends. Germline V CDR1 and CDR2: MNHEY, SVGEGT. This CDR3 has 13 residues. CDR3 DNA: TGTGCCAGCAGCCCAACGAACACCGGGGAGCTGTTTTTT. It codes for CASSPTNTGELFF.

The sample holds many counts of this clonotype. The V gene is TRBV6-1, the J gene TRBJ2-1; 8 bases are a match to TRBD2. The CDR3 runs 16 residues. The V gene end was trimmed by 6 bases and the J gene end by 4 bases; junction bases not matched to a gene: 11. Germline CDR1 reads MNHNS; CDR2 reads SASEGT. CDR3 amino acids: CASRSTRRGAYNEQFF. CDR3 DNA sequence: TGTGCCAGCAGGAGTACTCGGCGGGGGGCTTACAATGAGCAGTTCTTC.

The sample holds a few counts of this clonotype. V and J are TRBV29-1 and TRBJ1-1; 7 nucleotides align to TRBD1. With 2 bases clipped from V and 8 bases from J, the junction kept 8 bases outside the gene matches. Germline V lookup: CDR1 SQVTM, CDR2 ANQGSEA. This CDR3 region has 13 residues. CDR3 coding DNA: TGCAGCGTTGAAAGAAGACAGGGAGAAGAAGCTTTCTTT. Translation: CSVERRQGEEAFF. The full variable domain, rest sourced from reference TRBV29-1 and TRBJ1-1, is SAVISQKPSRDICQRGTSLTIQCQVDSQVTMMFWYRQQPGQSLTLIATANQGSEATYESGFVIDKFPISRPNLTFSTLTVSNMSPEDSSIYLCSVERRQGEEAFFGQGTRLTVV.

This clonotype was seen at least ten times. The chain carries TRBV6-5 and TRBJ1-1, with D possibly matching TRBD1 (5 bases). This CDR3 is 15 amino acids long. Deletions cut 7 bases from V and 1 base from J, with 16 bases between. Germline CDR1 is MNHEY and CDR2 is SVGAGI. CDR3 protein: CASTSRGLPNTEAFF. The DNA for the CDR3 is TGTGCCAGCACCTCCCGGGGACTACCGAACACTGAAGCTTTCTTT.

J is TRBJ2-7 and V is TRBV28, with D perhaps matching TRBD2 (5 bases). The CDR3 covers 14 residues. V was trimmed by 6 bases and J by 2 bases, leaving 14 bases between them. The germline V gene has CDR1 MDHEN and CDR2 SYDVKM. This CDR3 is CASRSTQRTYEQYF. The CDR3 DNA sequence: TGTGCCAGCAGATCCACACAGCGGACCTACGAGCAGTACTTC.

This clonotype came up many times. V usage is TRBV6-2 or TRBV6-3 and J usage is TRBJ2-3; D is unresolved. CDR1 is MNHEY and CDR2 is SVGEGT in the germline V gene. The V end was cut by 8 bases, the J end by 8 bases, with 14 bases between. There are 12 residues in the CDR3. The CDR3 here is CASSPTAFTQYF. The DNA of the CDR3 is TGTGCCAGCTCTCCGACGGCGTTTACGCAGTATTTT.

The chain links TRBV23-1 to TRBJ2-3; 8 positions match TRBD1. TRBV23-1 belongs to the ORF category, with a function that is uncertain. The CDR3 has 13 residues. The V and J ends lost 7 bases and 4 bases, in that order; junction bases with no gene match: 4. The CDR3 here is CASMYRGADTQYF. The CDR3 region has the DNA TGCGCCAGCATGTACAGGGGGGCAGATACGCAGTATTTT.

This clonotype showed up many times. The chain employs TRBV7-2 and TRBJ1-1; D may be TRBD1 (6 bases). The germline V gene has CDR1 SGHTA and CDR2 FQGNSA. V gave up 5 bases and J gave up 4 bases, with 14 bases separating them. The CDR3 loop spans 14 amino acids. In DNA, the CDR3 is TGTGCCAGCAGCCGCGAAAGCAGGGGCACTGAAGCTTTCTTT. As protein: CASSRESRGTEAFF.

This clonotype was picked up many times. A read error may be the cause here, since a much bigger clone is one base away. The chain is built from TRBV29-1 and TRBJ2-5; TRBD1 agrees at 7 bases. CDR1 and CDR2 from the germline V gene are SQVTM and ANQGSEA. This CDR3 region has 14 residues. J gave up 11 bases and V 7 bases, and 19 bases lay outside the gene matches. The CDR3 reads CSARSRGRINEQYF. The DNA of the CDR3 is TGCAGCGCTAGATCAAGGGGGCGAATCAATGAGCAGTACTTC.

Regarding this clonotype: Being one base from a much bigger clone, this may be a read error. The V and J genes are TRBV5-1 and TRBJ2-1, with D unclear. This CDR3 comprises 15 residues. Germline loops: CDR1 SGHRS, CDR2 YFSETQ. The CDR3 region is CASSLVSSPDNGQFF. The CDR3 nucleotides read TGCGCCAGCAGCTTGGTGTCCAGTCCAGACAATGGGCAGTTCTTC.

There are many counts of this clonotype. The CDR3 here is CASSLELGDTDTQYF. Here the CDR3 DNA reads TGTGCCAGCAGCTTAGAGTTAGGGGACACAGATACGCAGTATTTT. The J gene is TRBJ2-3, the V gene TRBV7-2; D may be TRBD1 (5 bases). Germline CDR1 SGHTA, CDR2 FQGNSA. The V and J ends lost 1 base and 2 bases respectively, with 10 bases between them. The CDR3 is made up of 15 amino acids. The entire variable domain, with the rest obtained from reference TRBV7-2 and TRBJ2-3, is as follows: GAGVSQSPSNKVTEKGKDVELRCDPISGHTALYWYRQSLGQGLEFLIYFQGNSAPDKSGLPSDRFSAERTGGSVSTLTIQRTQQEDSAVYLCASSLELGDTDTQYFGPGTRLTVL.

This clonotype was recorded many times. The J gene is TRBJ2-3, the V gene TRBV7-9, with D possibly TRBD2 on 6 matching bases. V was shortened by 0 bases and J by 1 base, with 11 bases between the two germline ends. This CDR3 region has 16 residues. From germline, CDR1 is SEHNR and CDR2 FQNEAQ (reference sequence). CDR3 region: CASSLALTGGTDTQYF. CDR3 DNA sequence: TGTGCCAGCAGCTTAGCGCTAACGGGGGGCACAGATACGCAGTATTTT.

This clonotype was observed a handful of times. A clone one base away is much larger, so this may be a read error. V usage is TRBV4-3 and J usage is TRBJ2-3, with D perhaps TRBD1 or TRBD2 (6 bases each). The CDR3 is made up of 15 amino acids. Trimming removed 1 base at V and 2 bases at J, with 10 bases between. Germline V gives CDR1 LGHNA, CDR2 YSLEER. The CDR3 nucleotides read TGCGCCAGCAGCCAAGCGGGGGCGACCACAGATACGCAGTATTTT. It is translated as CASSQAGATTDTQYF.

The V gene is TRBV5-1, the J gene TRBJ1-4; D possibly corresponds to TRBD1 (6 bases). The germline CDR1 and CDR2 sequences are SGHRS and YFSETQ. CDR3 length: 14 residues. Trimming stripped 2 bases from V and 7 bases from J, with 12 bases between. The chain's CDR3 is CASSFQGLSEKLFF. The CDR3 coding sequence is TGCGCCAGCAGCTTCCAGGGGCTCAGTGAAAAACTGTTTTTT.

This clonotype has ten or more counts. The chain is built from TRBV4-1 and TRBJ1-2; 7 bases are shared with TRBD1. Trimming cost V 1 base and J 0 bases; bases outside gene matches: 5. The CDR3 is made up of 16 amino acids. Germline CDR1 is MGHRA and CDR2 is YSYEKL. The CDR3 loop reads CASSQAPGQSNYGYTF. In DNA form, the CDR3 reads TGCGCCAGCAGCCAAGCGCCGGGACAGTCTAACTATGGCTACACCTTC.

Concerning this clonotype: The junction shows a germline mismatch at one end, possibly a read error. The chain links TRBV5-1 to TRBJ2-1; the match to TRBD2 covers 15 bases. Germline values: CDR1 SGHRS, CDR2 YFSETQ. This CDR3 spans 16 amino acids. In DNA, the CDR3 is TGCGCCAGCAGCAAAGGGACTAGCGGGGGGTACAATGAGCAGGTCTTC. Translating gives CASSKGTSGGYNEQVF.

The chain joins TRBV5-4 to TRBJ2-5; TRBD1 matches 7 bases. CDR3 length: 14 residues. Germline loops: CDR1 SGHNT, CDR2 YYREEE (reference sequence). The trim removed 6 bases at V and 4 bases at J, leaving 9 bases unmatched. The CDR3 protein is CASTVTGRRETQYF. The CDR3 bases are TGTGCCAGCACCGTGACAGGGAGACGAGAGACCCAGTACTTC. The entire variable domain, with the rest obtained from reference TRBV5-4 and TRBJ2-5, is as follows: ETGVTQSPTHLIKTRGQQVTLRCSSQSGHNTVSWYQQALGQGPQFIFQYYREEENGRGNFPPRFSGLQFPNYSSELNVNALELDDSALYLCASTVTGRRETQYFGPGTRLLVL.